This T cell receptor beta chain is from a study of blood T cell repertoires in COVID-19. Study background: Italy, Spain and the United States were the sources of the convalescent and acute COVID-19 samples.

This clone has more than one count but fewer than ten. The same CDR3 also results from other DNA sequences found in this sample. The authors' processing: Estimated nucleated cell counts came from reference gene primer amplification. Here immunoSEQ multiplex PCR was the method, and the copy in TCRdb shows in-frame clones only, minus some. Clonal size and the V and J genes are those of that table, whereas D and trimming came from the DNA. The table has a few hundred thousand clones, around 85% seen once. Participants' own reports of clinical history determined their cohort assignment. V gave up 4 bases and J gave up 8 bases; unmatched junction bases: 4. This CDR3 has 12 amino acids. Germline V gives CDR1 LGHDT, CDR2 YNNKEL (reference sequence).

V usage is TRBV3-1 (or the pseudogene TRBV3-2) and J usage is TRBJ1-2, with TRBD1 matching over 7 bases. The receptor was derived from a man aged 30 to 39 who had recovered from COVID-19. Sequences were obtained from PBMCs or T cells enriched from blood (not recorded which). The CDR3: CASSPTGAGYTF. The CDR3, as DNA: TGTGCCAGCAGCCCCACAGGGGCGGGCTACACCTTC.